This is a list of T cell receptor beta chains from one sample in a study of CD8 T cells in ankylosing spondylitis. TCRdb re-called the 5' RACE reads with MiXCR, one entry per CDR3 protein. The sample holds 300,000 to 350,000 distinct CDR3 sequences, around 21% seen once. The sample was blood, either unsorted or a sorted T cell fraction (not recorded which). These receptors were taken from a female donor with ankylosing spondylitis or in good health (not recorded which). Each CDR3 is given with its conserved first and last residue. The D gene is left open where the match is weak. Not every row has a clone size; where given, it reads once, few, many or a size class.

clone_size	v_call	j_call	d_call	cdr3_aa	cdr3_nt
few	TRBV10-3	TRBJ2-1	TRBD2	CAITPTGTSGSVPYNEQFF	TGTGCCATCACCCCTACCGGGACTAGCGGGAGTGTCCCCTACAATGAGCAGTTCTTC
-	TRBV20-1	TRBJ2-7	-	CSARRSGDSYEQYF	TGCAGTGCTAGACGGAGCGGAGACTCCTACGAGCAGTACTTC
-	TRBV14	TRBJ2-1	-	CASSTPGVAYNEQFF	TGTGCCAGCAGCACTCCGGGAGTGGCCTACAATGAGCAGTTCTTC
-	TRBV7-9	TRBJ2-1	-	CASTAAGGQGREQFF	TGTGCCAGCACCGCAGCAGGTGGGCAGGGCAGGGAGCAGTTCTTC
-	TRBV6-1	TRBJ1-5	-	CASSESPQPQHF	TGTGCCAGCAGTGAATCCCCCCAACCCCAGCATTTT
once	TRBV11-2	TRBJ1-2	-	CASSLALDYGYTF	TGTGCCAGCAGCTTAGCCCTGGACTATGGCTACACCTTC
-	TRBV6-5	TRBJ2-1	TRBD2	CASSYSSLAVHSYNEQFF	TGTGCCAGCAGTTACTCCTCCCTAGCGGTTCACTCCTACAATGAGCAGTTCTTC
many	TRBV29-1	TRBJ1-3	-	CSVRVGSGNTIYF	TGCAGCGTCCGAGTGGGAAGTGGAAACACCATATATTTT
-	TRBV19	TRBJ1-5	TRBD1	CASQGQGAYQPQHF	TGTGCCAGTCAGGGACAGGGGGCATATCAGCCCCAGCATTTT
-	TRBV3-1	TRBJ2-1	-	CASSQDLFGGIHNEQFF	TGTGCCAGCAGCCAAGACCTCTTTGGGGGTATACACAATGAGCAGTTCTTC
few	TRBV5-5	TRBJ2-5	TRBD2	CASSLGLAQETQYF	TGTGCCAGCAGCTTAGGACTAGCCCAAGAGACCCAGTACTTC
few	TRBV7-2	TRBJ1-1	TRBD1	CASSEQDRVGTTEAFF	TGTGCCAGCAGCGAACAAGACAGGGTCGGTACCACTGAAGCTTTCTTT
-	TRBV19	TRBJ2-1	TRBD2	CASSILSGSSYNEQFF	TGTGCCAGTAGTATCCTTAGCGGGAGCTCCTACAATGAGCAGTTCTTC
-	TRBV20-1	TRBJ2-7	-	CSARDQRTRGEQYF	TGCAGTGCTAGAGATCAGAGGACCAGGGGCGAGCAGTACTTC
-	TRBV10-3	TRBJ2-1	TRBD2	CAISGTFREAYNEQFF	TGTGCCATCAGTGGGACTTTTCGGGAGGCTTACAATGAGCAGTTCTTC
-	TRBV19	TRBJ2-1	-	CASSIGRRHNEQFF	TGTGCCAGTAGTATAGGACGGCGACACAATGAGCAGTTCTTC
few	TRBV29-1	TRBJ2-1	TRBD1	CSVRGQGYGEQFF	TGCAGCGTTAGGGGACAGGGGTATGGCGAGCAGTTCTTC
-	TRBV4-2	TRBJ2-1	-	CASSQLKGTGSVF	TGTGCCAGCAGCCAACTCAAGGGAACAGGGAGCGTCTTC
once	TRBV2	TRBJ2-1	-	CASGPQGPGNEQFF	TGTGCCAGCGGACCCCAGGGCCCCGGCAATGAGCAGTTCTTC
many	TRBV19	TRBJ2-3	-	CASSADGSSTDTQYF	TGTGCCAGTAGCGCCGACGGCTCTAGCACAGATACGCAGTATTTT
-	TRBV9	TRBJ2-3	TRBD2	CASSPSGLAATDTQYF	TGTGCCAGCAGCCCCTCGGGACTAGCGGCCACAGATACGCAGTATTTT
many	TRBV3-1	TRBJ2-1	-	CASSQARSNEQFF	TGTGCCAGCAGCCAAGCTAGATCCAATGAGCAGTTCTTC
-	TRBV20-1	TRBJ2-3	-	CSARDAGTSPTDTQYF	TGCAGTGCTAGAGACGCCGGGACTTCTCCCACAGATACGCAGTATTTT
-	TRBV7-9	TRBJ2-1	TRBD2	CASSWGGGRLNEQFF	TGTGCCAGCAGCTGGGGGGGAGGCCGTTTGAATGAGCAGTTCTTC
few	TRBV5-6	TRBJ2-3	-	CASKGRTFTDTQYF	TGTGCCAGCAAAGGGAGGACCTTCACAGATACGCAGTATTTT
-	TRBV6-5	TRBJ2-7	-	CASSHRPRRGDEQYF	TGTGCCAGCAGCCACCGTCCACGGAGGGGGGACGAGCAGTACTTC
few	TRBV5-1	TRBJ2-7	-	CASSLDRSTNYEQYF	TGCGCCAGCAGCTTAGACAGGTCTACTAACTACGAGCAGTACTTC
-	TRBV12-3/TRBV12-4	TRBJ2-2	-	CASRYRATNTGELFF	TGTGCCAGCAGATACAGGGCGACGAACACCGGGGAGCTGTTTTTT
few	TRBV7-2	TRBJ2-1	TRBD1	CASSFSGQPYNEQFF	TGTGCCAGCAGCTTCTCGGGACAGCCCTACAATGAGCAGTTCTTC
-	TRBV7-9	TRBJ2-7	-	CASSLDRARYTHYEQYF	TGTGCCAGCAGCTTAGACAGGGCTCGGTATACCCATTACGAGCAGTACTTC
-	TRBV24-1	TRBJ2-4	-	CATRDGRMKNIQYF	TGTGCCACCAGGGATGGACGGATGAAAAACATTCAGTACTTC
many	TRBV7-2	TRBJ2-1	-	CASRIQGSPYNEQFF	TGTGCCAGCAGAATACAGGGCTCCCCCTACAATGAGCAGTTCTTC
-	TRBV6-2/TRBV6-3	TRBJ1-2	-	CATGQGSYGYTF	TGTGCCACCGGACAAGGGTCCTATGGCTACACCTTC
-	TRBV20-1	TRBJ2-3	-	CSARVPASTDTQYF	TGCAGTGCTAGAGTCCCCGCCAGCACAGATACGCAGTATTTT
few	TRBV18	TRBJ1-4	-	CASSPGTEKLFF	TGTGCCAGCTCACCCGGGACAGAAAAACTGTTTTTT
few	TRBV3-1	TRBJ1-2	-	CASSPTRTAFGYTF	TGTGCCAGCAGCCCAACTCGGACGGCCTTTGGCTACACCTTC
-	TRBV6-4	TRBJ2-3	-	CASSDGTGTDTQYF	TGTGCCAGCAGTGACGGGACGGGCACAGATACGCAGTATTTT
-	TRBV5-1	TRBJ2-7	-	CASSGGLTPSYEQYF	TGCGCCAGCAGCGGAGGACTAACCCCATCCTACGAGCAGTACTTC
once	TRBV30	TRBJ2-7	-	CAWGTKTSYEQYF	TGTGCCTGGGGGACAAAGACCAGCTACGAGCAGTACTTC
few	TRBV7-2	TRBJ2-1	-	CASSPPALYNEQFF	TGTGCCAGCAGCCCACCAGCGCTCTACAATGAGCAGTTCTTC
-	TRBV7-2	TRBJ1-5	-	CASSLGDTSNQPQHF	TGTGCCAGCAGCTTAGGGGACACTAGCAATCAGCCCCAGCATTTT
few	TRBV7-2	TRBJ2-7	-	CASSLTFQEQYF	TGTGCCAGCAGCTTAACGTTCCAGGAGCAGTACTTC
once	TRBV2	TRBJ1-6	-	CASSEESYNSPLHF	TGTGCCAGCAGTGAGGAATCCTATAATTCACCCCTCCACTTT
many	TRBV10-3	TRBJ1-6	-	CAVRRGSDNSPLHF	TGTGCCGTTCGCCGGGGGTCCGATAATTCACCCCTCCACTTT
-	TRBV7-2	TRBJ2-7	TRBD2	CASSLRVSGTSGRAYEQYF	TGTGCCAGCAGCTTACGAGTTTCGGGTACTAGCGGGAGGGCCTACGAGCAGTACTTC